This T cell receptor beta chain derives from a study of CD8+CD57+ T cells in acquired aplastic anemia. Study at large: On average, sorted CD4+ and CD8+ cells gave around 3 ug of DNA.

The study profiled TCR beta VDJ and CDR3 using genomic DNA as template. Via MiXCR, TCRdb re-called the reads, giving one row per CDR3 protein. The table shows approximately 59,000 distinct CDR3 sequences, with around 50% occurring only once. The V gene's germline CDR1 is SNHLY and CDR2 FYNNEI. The CDR3 spans 15 residues. Trimming pared 6 bases from V and 1 base from J, leaving 12 bases between. Concerning this clonotype itself: Its matching antigen is unknown.

Findings of the study overall: No significant difference in CD8+ Simpson's diversity was found between patients and controls. Patients and controls shared 25 to 35 CD8+ CDR3 sequences, highly expressed in patients.

Only patients with CD8+CD57+ cell expansion on flow cytometry were chosen for sequencing. At the time of blood sampling, patients had not yet received any therapy. The source of this sequence is a human donor with aplastic anemia. The source material was sorted CD4+, CD8+, or CD8+CD57+ T cells (not recorded which) from PBMCs. The chain recombines TRBV2 with TRBJ2-2; weak D call: TRBD1 (5 bases). CDR3 in DNA: TGTGCCAGCAGCTGGCAACAGGTGAACACCGGGGAGCTGTTTTTT. This translates into CASSWQQVNTGELFF.